The sequence of this T cell receptor beta chain was determined in a study of beta chain features in type 1 diabetes. Overall study findings and caveats: Among all four CD4+ subsets, Type 1 diabetes patients had TCRB CDR3s that were moderately but significantly shorter. For patients and controls alike, PCR might favor shorter templates to the same degree. Comparison showed that naive, central memory and Treg TCRB repertoires appeared more similar among patients than among healthy donors.

Sorting that relied on CD45RO/CCR7/CD25/CD127/CD95/CD27 yielded CD4+ naive, central memory, regulatory and stem cell-like memory cells. A note on this clone: Antigen: not known.

Since all of the isolated RNA was reverse transcribed, expressed TCRB transcripts were what got sequenced. Assay: immunoSEQ multiplex PCR; the TCRdb copy retains only in-frame clones and omits some. The repertoire holds 120,000 or so clones, with around 15% as singletons. Sequencing was carried out using central memory CD4+ T cells from blood. The TCR was taken from a man aged 25 to 40 with type 1 diabetes.

The CDR3 DNA is TGCGCCAGCAGCCCCCTGGGCGGGAGCAATCAGCCCCAGCATTTT. Translated, it gives CASSPLGGSNQPQHF. The chain carries TRBV5-1 and TRBJ1-5; no definite D call. With 4 bases removed from V and 1 base from J, the gap between germline ends came to 12 bases. Germline lookup yields CDR1 SGHRS and CDR2 YFSETQ. This CDR3 contains 15 residues.